These 2 T cell receptor beta chains came from one sample sequenced in a study of molecular identifiers for immune sequencing clone quantification. TCRdb analysed the PCR reads with MiXCR anew, one entry per CDR3 protein. The data contain around 460,000 distinct CDR3 sequences, around 23% of them singletons. The material sequenced was naive CD8+ T cells from blood, with Jurkat cell RNA spiked in. Subset in this sample: FACS-sorted CD8+CD4-CCR7+CD45RA+ naive T cells. The receptor source for this set is a human donor in good health. Some libraries in this study had Jurkat cell RNA spiked in.

This clonotype showed up just a few times. The chain recombines TRBV7-9 with TRBJ2-7; TRBD1 might be the D (5 bases). Germline V gene lookup returns CDR1 SEHNR and CDR2 FQNEAQ (reference sequence). The CDR3 has 14 amino acids. Trimming left V 3 bases short and J 9 bases short, with 18 bases between. Here the CDR3 DNA reads TGTGCCAGCAGCTTCCCAGGGCTACTACGCGCGCAGTACTTC. Residues: CASSFPGLLRAQYF. The variable domain in full, with the rest retrieved from reference TRBV7-9 and TRBJ2-7, is DTGVSQNPRHKITKRGQNVTFRCDPISEHNRLYWYRQTLGQGPEFLTYFQNEAQLEKSRLLSDRFSAERPKGSFSTLEIQRTEQGDSAMYLCASSFPGLLRAQYFGPGTRLTVT.

The sample holds a few counts of this clonotype. The chain combines TRBV27 with TRBJ2-5; TRBD2 matches 8 bases. The V and J ends lost 6 bases and 5 bases, in that order; junction bases with no gene match: 5. The germline V gene has CDR1 MNHEY and CDR2 SMNVEV (reference sequence). This CDR3 has 13 amino acids. The CDR3, as DNA: TGTGCCAGCAGCTGGACTAGCTTGGAGACCCAGTACTTC. Protein product: CASSWTSLETQYF.